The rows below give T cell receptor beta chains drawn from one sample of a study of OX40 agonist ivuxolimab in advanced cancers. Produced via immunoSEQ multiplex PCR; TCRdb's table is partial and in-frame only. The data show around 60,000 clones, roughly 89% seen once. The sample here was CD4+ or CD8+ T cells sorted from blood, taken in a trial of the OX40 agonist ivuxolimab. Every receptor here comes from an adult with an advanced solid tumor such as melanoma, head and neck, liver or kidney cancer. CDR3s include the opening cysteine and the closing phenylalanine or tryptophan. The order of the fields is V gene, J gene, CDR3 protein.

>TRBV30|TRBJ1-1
CAWSYRVLDPSPPNDTEAFF
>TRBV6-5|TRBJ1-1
CASSYSPGRAEAFF
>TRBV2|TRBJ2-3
CASGFWTETDTQYF
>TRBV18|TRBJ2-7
CASSQGTGTFYEQYF
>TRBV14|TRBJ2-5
CASSQDRLSRTQYF
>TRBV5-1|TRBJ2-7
CASSLEGDTYEQYF
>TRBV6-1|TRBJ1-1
CASSEGRRGRTEAFF
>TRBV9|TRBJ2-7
CASSVGADRDNEQYF
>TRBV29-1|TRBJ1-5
CSVLIAGEPNQPQHF
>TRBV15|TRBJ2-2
CATSRVVTNTGELFF